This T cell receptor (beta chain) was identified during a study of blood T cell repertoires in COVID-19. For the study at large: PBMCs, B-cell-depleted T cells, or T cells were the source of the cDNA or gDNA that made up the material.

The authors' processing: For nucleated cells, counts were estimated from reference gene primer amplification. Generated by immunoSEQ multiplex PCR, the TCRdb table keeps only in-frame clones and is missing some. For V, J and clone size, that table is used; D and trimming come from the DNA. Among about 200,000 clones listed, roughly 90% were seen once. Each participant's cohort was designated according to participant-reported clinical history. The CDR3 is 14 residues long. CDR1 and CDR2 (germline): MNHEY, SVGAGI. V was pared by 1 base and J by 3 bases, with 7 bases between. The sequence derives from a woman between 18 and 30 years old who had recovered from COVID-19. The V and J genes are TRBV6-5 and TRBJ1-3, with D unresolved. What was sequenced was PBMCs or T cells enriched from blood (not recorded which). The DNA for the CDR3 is TGTGCCAGCAGTTACTACTCAGGTGGAAACACCATATATTTT. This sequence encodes CASSYYSGGNTIYF.